The 9 T cell receptor beta chains below come from one sample, sequenced in a study of identifying expanded T cells in peripheral blood. Produced via immunoSEQ multiplex PCR; TCRdb's table is partial and in-frame only. Of under 150,000 clones listed, around nine tenths are singletons. The sample was blood. The receptors come from a person aged 18 to 75 in good health.

The chain recombines TRBV2 with TRBJ1-6; no firm D call. Germline assignment: CDR1 SNHLY and CDR2 FYNNEI. Between the trimmed V and J ends, which lost 8 bases and 9 bases, there was a span of 20 bases. The CDR3 spans 15 residues. The CDR3 sequence is CASLRVRVGSSPLHF. CDR3 bases: TGTGCCAGCTTGAGGGTCCGGGTCGGGAGTTCACCCCTCCACTTT.

The chain links TRBV2 to TRBJ2-2, with unresolved D. Germline-derived CDR1 and CDR2 are SNHLY and FYNNEI. Trimming took off 6 bases at V and 2 bases at J, with 10 bases between the two ends. The length of the CDR3 is 14 residues. CDR3 in amino acids: CASRVATNTGELFF. In nucleotides, the CDR3 is TGTGCCAGCAGAGTCGCGACCAACACCGGGGAGCTGTTTTTT.

The rearrangement uses TRBV7-2 and TRBJ1-6; D is ambiguous. This CDR3 is built from 13 residues. V was cut by 5 bases and J by 4 bases, with 6 bases left in between. Germline CDR1 SGHTA, CDR2 FQGNSA. CDR3 nucleotides: TGTGCCAGCAGCCAGGCTTATAATTCACCCCTCCACTTT. It is translated as CASSQAYNSPLHF.

The V call is TRBV5-1, the J call TRBJ2-5, with D tentatively TRBD1 (6 bases). The length of the CDR3 is 14 residues. V lost 4 bases and J 4 bases, leaving 14 bases between the germline ends. CDR1 and CDR2 from the germline V gene are SGHRS and YFSETQ. This CDR3 reads CASSQDRIGETQYF. CDR3 in DNA: TGCGCCAGCAGCCAAGACAGGATAGGAGAGACCCAGTACTTC. Looking up the rest from reference TRBV5-1 and TRBJ2-5 gives the full variable domain: KAGVTQTPRYLIKTRGQQVTLSCSPISGHRSVSWYQQTPGQGLQFLFEYFSETQRNKGNFPGRFSGRQFSNSRSEMNVSTLELGDSALYLCASSQDRIGETQYFGPGTRLLVL.

This clone was found once. The rearrangement uses TRBV6-6 and TRBJ2-7; weak D call: TRBD1 (6 bases). The CDR3 is made up of 14 amino acids. Germline V gene data show CDR1 as MNHNY and CDR2 as SVGAGI (reference sequence). V was clipped by 3 bases and J by 11 bases, with 20 bases between them. This CDR3 reads CASSYRDGTSWKYF. The CDR3 DNA reads as TGTGCCAGCAGTTATCGCGACGGGACATCGTGGAAGTACTTC.

V usage is TRBV19 and J usage is TRBJ1-3; D is possibly TRBD1 (6 bases). This CDR3 is 16 amino acids long. The germline gives CDR1 LNHDA, CDR2 SQIVND (reference sequence). The germline V and J ends were trimmed by 5 bases and 5 bases, with 19 bases remaining between them. The DNA of the CDR3 is TGTGCCAGTAGTGACCAGACAGGCGGGCTTAGAAACACCATATATTTT. Protein: CASSDQTGGLRNTIYF.

The rearrangement uses TRBV6-6 and TRBJ2-2, with D hard to call. The germline V gene encodes CDR1 MNHNY and CDR2 SVGAGI (reference sequence). V lost 0 bases, J lost 6 bases, and 2 bases lay in between. This CDR3 is 12 amino acids long. CDR3 bases: TGTGCCAGCAGTTACTCTGCCGGGGAGCTGTTTTTT. Translated: CASSYSAGELFF.

A few counts support this clone. The chain combines TRBV5-1 with TRBJ1-6; 7 bases are a match to TRBD1. V lost 3 bases to trimming and J lost 8 bases; unmatched junction nucleotides: 5. This CDR3 region has 14 residues. Germline V gene data show CDR1 as SGHRS and CDR2 as YFSETQ. CDR3 amino acids: CASSYRGEDSPLHF. CDR3 DNA: TGCGCCAGCAGCTACAGGGGTGAGGATTCACCCCTCCACTTT.

This clone was counted a single time. The V gene is TRBV5-1, the J gene TRBJ2-7; 9 nucleotides agree with TRBD2. V lost 3 bases to trimming and J lost 0 bases; unmatched junction nucleotides: 7. Germline CDR1 and CDR2: SGHRS and YFSETQ. The CDR3 spans 16 residues. CDR3 protein: CASSYRLAVSSYEQYF. DNA for the CDR3: TGCGCCAGCAGCTATCGACTAGCGGTCAGCTCCTACGAGCAGTACTTC.